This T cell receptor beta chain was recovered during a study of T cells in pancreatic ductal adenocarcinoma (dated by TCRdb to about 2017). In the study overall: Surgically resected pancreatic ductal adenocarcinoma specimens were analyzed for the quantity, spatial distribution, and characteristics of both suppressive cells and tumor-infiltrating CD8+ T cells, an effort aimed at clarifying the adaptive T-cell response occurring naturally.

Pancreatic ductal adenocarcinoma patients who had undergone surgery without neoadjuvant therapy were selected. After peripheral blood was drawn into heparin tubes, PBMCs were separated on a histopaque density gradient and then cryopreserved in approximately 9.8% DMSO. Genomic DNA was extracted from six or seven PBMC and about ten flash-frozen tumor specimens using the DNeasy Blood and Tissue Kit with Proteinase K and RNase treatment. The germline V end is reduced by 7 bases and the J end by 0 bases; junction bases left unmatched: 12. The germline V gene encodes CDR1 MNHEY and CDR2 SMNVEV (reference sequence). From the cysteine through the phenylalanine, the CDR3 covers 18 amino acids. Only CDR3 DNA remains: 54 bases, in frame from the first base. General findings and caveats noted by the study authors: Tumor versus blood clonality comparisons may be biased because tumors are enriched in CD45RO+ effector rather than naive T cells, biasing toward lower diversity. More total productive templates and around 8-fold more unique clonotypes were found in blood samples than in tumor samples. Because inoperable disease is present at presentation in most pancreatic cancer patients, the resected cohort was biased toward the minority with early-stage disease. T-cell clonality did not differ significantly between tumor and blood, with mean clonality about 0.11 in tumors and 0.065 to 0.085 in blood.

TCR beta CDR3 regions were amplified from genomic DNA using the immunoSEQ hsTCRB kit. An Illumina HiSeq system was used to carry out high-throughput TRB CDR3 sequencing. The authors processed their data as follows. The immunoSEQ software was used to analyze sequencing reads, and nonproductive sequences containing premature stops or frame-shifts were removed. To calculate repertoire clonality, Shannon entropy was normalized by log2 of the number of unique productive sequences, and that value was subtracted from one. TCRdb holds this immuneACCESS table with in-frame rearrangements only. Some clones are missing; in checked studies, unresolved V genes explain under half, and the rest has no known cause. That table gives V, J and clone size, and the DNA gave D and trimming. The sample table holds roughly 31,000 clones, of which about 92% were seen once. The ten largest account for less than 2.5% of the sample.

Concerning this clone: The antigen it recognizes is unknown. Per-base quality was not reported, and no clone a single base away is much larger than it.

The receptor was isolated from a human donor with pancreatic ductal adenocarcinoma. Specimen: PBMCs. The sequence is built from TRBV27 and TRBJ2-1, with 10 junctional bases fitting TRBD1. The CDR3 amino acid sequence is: CASTPGTGVRSSYNEQFF. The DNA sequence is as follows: TGTGCCAGCACTCCCGGGACAGGGGTACGGAGCTCCTACAATGAGCAGTTCTTC.